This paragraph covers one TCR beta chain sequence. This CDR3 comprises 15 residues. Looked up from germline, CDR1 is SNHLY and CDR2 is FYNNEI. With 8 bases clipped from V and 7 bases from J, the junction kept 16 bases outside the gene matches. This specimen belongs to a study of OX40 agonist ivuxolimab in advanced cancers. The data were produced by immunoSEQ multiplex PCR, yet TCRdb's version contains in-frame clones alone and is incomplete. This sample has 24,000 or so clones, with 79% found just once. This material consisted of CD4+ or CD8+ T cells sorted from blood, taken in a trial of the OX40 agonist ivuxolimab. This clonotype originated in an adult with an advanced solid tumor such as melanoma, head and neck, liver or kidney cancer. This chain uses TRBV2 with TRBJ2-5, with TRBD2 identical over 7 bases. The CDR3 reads CASVSERGAVGTQYF. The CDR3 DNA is TGTGCCAGCGTGTCGGAGCGGGGCGCGGTCGGGACCCAGTACTTC. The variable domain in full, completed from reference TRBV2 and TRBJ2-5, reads EPEVTQTPSHQVTQMGQEVILRCVPISNHLYFYWYRQILGQKVEFLVSFYNNEISEKSEIFDDQFSVERPDGSNFTLKIRSTKLEDSAMYFCASVSERGAVGTQYFGPGTRLLVL.